This T cell receptor beta chain emerged from a study of blood T cells in healthy people across ages. The use of a sample-barcoded 5' primer and a J-beta primer mix characterized a second PCR of roughly 6 to 11 cycles. TCRdb recomputed calls from the 5' RACE reads with MiXCR, one row per CDR3 protein. The sample consists of roughly 2 million distinct CDR3 sequences, 49% of them appearing once. V shed 6 bases, J shed 4 bases, and the junction held 5 bases outside the gene matches. The CDR3 covers 13 residues. Germline V lookup: CDR1 MNHEY, CDR2 SMNVEV (reference sequence). Sample: blood. The chain joins TRBV27 to TRBJ1-2, with TRBD1 matching over 7 bases. The clonotype originates from a woman aged 40 to 50 in good health. Here the CDR3 DNA reads TGTGCCAGCAGCTCGACAGGGTTCTATGGCTACACCTTC. The encoded protein is CASSSTGFYGYTF.